Listed here are 18 T cell receptor beta chains from one sample, sequenced in a study of cytomegalovirus exposure and HLA in healthy donors. With 60 Vbeta and 13 Jbeta primers, the PCR was carried out. Profiling relied on immunoSEQ multiplex PCR, and the TCRdb table lists in-frame clones only, not all of them. The sample consists of around 40,000 clones, around 60% of them appearing once. The sample taken for sequencing was PBMCs. The receptors here all came from a human donor in good health.

This chain uses TRBV2 with TRBJ2-3; tentative D call: TRBD2 (7 bases). Germline CDR1 SNHLY, CDR2 FYNNEI. Trimming took 8 bases from V and 3 from J, leaving 18 bases between them. The CDR3 covers 15 residues. The chain's CDR3 is CASDLVGRGTDTQYF. The CDR3 nucleotides are TGTGCCAGCGATTTGGTGGGGAGGGGGACAGATACGCAGTATTTT.

The J gene is TRBJ2-7, the V gene TRBV4-1; 11 bases are shared with TRBD2. CDR1 and CDR2 from the germline V gene are MGHRA and YSYEKL. The CDR3 loop spans 16 amino acids. The V and J ends lost 4 bases and 0 bases, in that order; junction bases with no gene match: 5. The CDR3 loop reads CASSLLAGAPSYEQYF. The DNA of the CDR3 is TGCGCCAGCAGCCTACTAGCGGGGGCCCCCTCCTACGAGCAGTACTTC.

J is TRBJ1-2 and V is TRBV25-1; unclear D gene. Deletions cut 1 base from V and 2 bases from J, with 11 bases between. Per the germline V gene, CDR1 is MGHDK and CDR2 is SYGVNS. This CDR3 region has 15 residues. The CDR3 DNA follows: TGTGCCAGCAGTGAATCCCGGACGGGGAACTATGGCTACACCTTC. Amino acids: CASSESRTGNYGYTF.

V is TRBV7-2 and J is TRBJ2-7; 7 bases match TRBD2. This CDR3 is built from 12 residues. The V segment lost 4 bases and the J segment 6 bases; nucleotides outside the gene matches: 3. CDR1 is SGHTA and CDR2 is FQGNSA in the germline V gene. The CDR3 DNA follows: TGTGCCAGCAGCTGGAGGGAGGGCGAGCAGTACTTC. Amino acid sequence: CASSWREGEQYF.

The gene calls are TRBV9 and TRBJ2-6; D not resolved. Germline-derived CDR1 and CDR2 are SGDLS and YYNGEE. The CDR3 is made up of 16 amino acids. V lost 2 bases and J lost 3, with 12 bases in between. The CDR3 loop is CASSVLTSGGANVLTF. CDR3 coding DNA: TGTGCCAGCAGCGTGCTTACCTCAGGTGGGGCCAACGTCCTGACTTTC.

The rearrangement links TRBV29-1 to TRBJ2-3; TRBD2 matches at 8 bases. V lost 6 bases and J lost 2; bases outside the gene matches: 4. The CDR3 runs to 13 residues. Germline CDR1 SQVTM, CDR2 ANQGSEA. The chain's CDR3 is CSVQRGNTDTQYF. CDR3 bases: TGCAGCGTGCAGCGGGGGAACACAGATACGCAGTATTTT.

The rearrangement joins TRBV7-8 to TRBJ2-7; maybe TRBD2 (6 bases). Per germline, CDR1 SGHVS and CDR2 FQNEAQ. V lost 0 bases and J 1 base, leaving 7 bases between the germline ends. This CDR3 is built from 14 residues. The CDR3 sequence: CASSLAEGSYEQYF. The CDR3 nucleotides read TGTGCCAGCAGCTTAGCGGAGGGATCCTACGAGCAGTACTTC.

The gene calls are TRBV2 and TRBJ2-7, with 7 positions matching TRBD2. This CDR3 is 12 amino acids long. CDR1 and CDR2 (germline): SNHLY, FYNNEI. Trimming at V came to 6 bases and at J to 4 bases, leaving 3 bases not matched to a gene. The CDR3 DNA is TGTGCCAGCAGCGCTAGCGGATACGAGCAGTACTTC. It yields the protein CASSASGYEQYF.

A few counts support this clone. The genes are TRBV5-1 and TRBJ2-3; perhaps TRBD2 as D (5 bases). The CDR3 covers 15 residues. Germline loops: CDR1 SGHRS, CDR2 YFSETQ. Trimming stripped 2 bases from V and 0 bases from J, with 10 bases between. The CDR3 is CASSFAGPSTDTQYF. DNA for the CDR3: TGCGCCAGCAGCTTTGCGGGTCCTAGCACAGATACGCAGTATTTT.

Notes on this clone: This CDR3 is missing its conserved last phenylalanine or tryptophan, likely due to a read error. V and J are TRBV29-1 and TRBJ1-5; D may be TRBD1 (5 bases). Trimming removed 6 bases at V and 9 bases at J, with 9 bases between. This CDR3 contains 10 residues. The V gene's germline CDR1 is SQVTM and CDR2 ANQGSEA. The CDR3 DNA follows: TGCAGCGTAGGTACAGGGCCCCAGCATGTT. This gives the protein CSVGTGPQHV.

The chain employs TRBV5-4 and TRBJ1-2, with TRBD1 as a possible D gene (5 bases). Between the trimmed V and J ends, which lost 0 bases and 7 bases, there was a span of 10 bases. CDR3 length: 13 residues. The germline V gene has CDR1 SGHNT and CDR2 YYREEE (reference sequence). CDR3 bases: TGTGCCAGCAGCTTGGAGGAGGGGTCTGGCTACACCTTC. Encoded protein: CASSLEEGSGYTF.

This clone has more than one count but fewer than ten. The rearrangement uses TRBV6-5 and TRBJ1-2; D gene ambiguous. Per germline, CDR1 MNHEY and CDR2 SVGAGI. V was cut by 3 bases and J by 6 bases, with 11 bases left in between. The CDR3 is made up of 13 amino acids. CDR3 protein: CASSYHIGDGYTF. CDR3 nucleotide sequence: TGTGCCAGCAGTTATCACATCGGGGATGGCTACACCTTC.

This clone was observed once. This rearrangement joins TRBV30 to TRBJ1-2, with 7 bases that match TRBD1. This CDR3 contains 15 residues. CDR1 is GTSNPN, CDR2 SVGIG, per germline (reference sequence). V dropped 2 bases and J dropped 1; count of bases not matched to a gene: 7. The CDR3 sequence: CAWSLKGALNYGYTF. The CDR3 region has the DNA TGTGCCTGGAGTTTGAAGGGGGCGCTTAACTATGGCTACACCTTC.

The chain couples TRBV4-1 to TRBJ2-3; TRBD2 agrees at 13 bases. Trimming removed 4 bases from V and 2 bases from J; junction bases left unmatched: 6. Germline CDR1 MGHRA, CDR2 YSYEKL. The CDR3 covers 17 residues. CDR3 amino acids: CASSRGGLAGTTDTQYF. For the CDR3, the DNA is TGCGCCAGCAGCCGGGGGGGACTAGCGGGGACCACAGATACGCAGTATTTT.

This chain links TRBV4-1 with TRBJ2-7; 10 bases line up with TRBD2. With V trimmed by 4 bases and J by 3 bases, 6 bases remained unmatched. The CDR3 sequence is 15 residues long. CDR1 is MGHRA and CDR2 is YSYEKL in the germline V gene. CDR3 DNA sequence: TGCGCCAGCAGCCCGTGGGCTAGCGGGAGCTACGAGCAGTACTTC. Protein: CASSPWASGSYEQYF.

The chain has TRBV27 and TRBJ2-1; D is possibly TRBD2 (5 bases). Trimming removed 5 bases at V and 6 bases at J, with 14 bases between. The CDR3 loop spans 14 amino acids. Germline V lookup: CDR1 MNHEY, CDR2 SMNVEV (reference sequence). DNA of the CDR3: TGTGCCAGCAGTCCGGGTCGGCGGGCCAATGAGCAGTTCTTC. This sequence encodes CASSPGRRANEQFF.

J is TRBJ2-7 and V is TRBV2, with D possibly matching TRBD1 (5 bases). Germline V gene lookup returns CDR1 SNHLY and CDR2 FYNNEI. The V end lost 1 base, the J end lost 3 bases, and 10 bases lay between the germline ends. The CDR3 spans 14 residues. CDR3 nucleotide sequence: TGTGCCAGCAGTGAAGTGGCAGGGTACTACGAGCAGTACTTC. Its protein is CASSEVAGYYEQYF.

V is TRBV7-9 and J is TRBJ2-3; D gene uncertain. The germline V gene encodes CDR1 SEHNR and CDR2 FQNEAQ (reference sequence). The CDR3 runs 17 residues. V lost 4 bases, J lost 2 bases, and 19 bases lay in between. The CDR3 bases are TGTGCCAGCAGCTCAAGTATATTCGCACTTCCCACAGATACGCAGTATTTT. Translating gives CASSSSIFALPTDTQYF.